Each of the 31 T cell receptor beta chains below was sequenced from the same sample in a study of tumor-infiltrating lymphocytes in primary liver carcinoma. Each 20-30 mg portion of unsorted bulk tissue served as the source for co-extraction of RNA and DNA. Total RNA (approximately 500 ng) served as template for TCR beta cDNA synthesis primed by a constant-region primer. Three rounds of nested multiplex PCR with slightly modified ARM-PCR produced TCR beta libraries. The study ran its first two PCR rounds for roughly 11 cycles each, using TRBV1-TRBV30 forward primers and a C-beta reverse primer. TCRdb reprocessed the multiplex PCR reads with MiXCR, giving one entry per CDR3 protein. Here the sample spans under 45,000 distinct CDR3 sequences, roughly 70% being singletons. Material: liver tumor tissue from sampling region 4. Subset specified: tumor region T4, right-lateral pole. All receptors derive from a man in his forties with primary liver carcinoma and hepatitis B virus infection.

This clonotype has only one observation. The junction does not match germline at one end; this may be a read error. The J gene is TRBJ2-4, the V gene TRBV28; D gene unclear. The CDR3 extends over 15 amino acids. Germline values: CDR1 MDHEN, CDR2 SYDVKM. The CDR3 sequence: CASGPPGLARKIRYF. The CDR3 DNA follows: TGTGCCAGCGGCCCTCCCGGGTTGGCCAGAAAAATTCGGTACTTC.

Concerning this clonotype itself: An end of the junction does not agree with germline; a read error may underlie this. V usage is TRBV19 and J usage is TRBJ2-7, with no clear D. The CDR3 consists of 13 residues. CDR1 is LNHDA, CDR2 SQIVND, per germline (reference sequence). In DNA form, the CDR3 reads TGTGCCAGTAGTATACAGAGAGGCTACGAGCAGTGCTTC. Protein product: CASSIQRGYEQCF.

As to this clonotype: A much larger clonotype is one base distant, so this may be a read error. Given the absence of the conserved phenylalanine or tryptophan at the CDR3 end, a read error is likely. The chain combines TRBV2 with TRBJ2-1; TRBD1 might be the D (6 bases). The CDR3 totals 14 residues. Germline lookup yields CDR1 SNHLY and CDR2 FYNNEI. V shed 7 bases and J shed 0 bases, with 10 bases lying between them. The CDR3 region is CASKDRSSYNEQFL. The CDR3 bases are TGTGCCAGCAAGGACAGAAGCTCCTACAATGAGCAGTTCCTC.

This clonotype came up once. The junction and the germline gene differ at one end; a read error may be behind it. V and J are TRBV5-1 and TRBJ1-1; the D is unclear. Germline CDR1 is SGHRS and CDR2 is YFSETQ. The CDR3 is 14 residues long. In DNA, the CDR3 is TGCGCTAGCAGACTTGGACTCAGGATAACTGAAGGTTTCTTT. This translates into CASRLGLRITEGFF.

This clonotype was observed at least ten times. This chain links TRBV11-2 with TRBJ2-4; 8 positions match TRBD1. After removal of 0 bases from V and 14 bases from J, the junction contained 9 bases not matched to a gene. The CDR3 has 14 residues. From germline, CDR1 is SGHAT and CDR2 FQNNGV. DNA for the CDR3: TGTGCCAGCAGCTTAGATCCAGGGGGCGCATTAGAGTACTTC. This codes for CASSLDPGGALEYF. Complete variable domain (other parts from reference TRBV11-2 and TRBJ2-4): EAGVAQSPRYKIIEKRQSVAFWCNPISGHATLYWYQQILGQGPKLLIQFQNNGVVDDSQLPKDRFSAERLKGVDSTLKIQPAKLEDSAVYLCASSLDPGGALEYFGAGTRLSVL.

The genes are TRBV11-1 and TRBJ2-4, with TRBD1 matching 9 bases. Germline CDR1 SGHAT, CDR2 FQDESV (reference sequence). This CDR3 is 17 amino acids long. J gave up 7 bases and V 4 bases, and 14 bases lay outside the gene matches. The CDR3 DNA is TGTGCCAGCAGCTCTCCGGGACAGGGAACATCAGAGAACATTCAGTACTTC. Translated, it gives CASSSPGQGTSENIQYF.

Points on this clonotype: This CDR3 is missing its conserved last phenylalanine or tryptophan, likely due to a read error. The chain uses TRBV6-4 and TRBJ2-2; 8 bases line up with TRBD1. V shed 4 bases, J shed 4 bases, and the junction held 2 bases outside the gene matches. The CDR3 has 14 residues. CDR1 is MRHNA and CDR2 is SNTAGT in the germline V gene. In DNA form, the CDR3 reads TGTGCCAGCAGTGGCACAGGGGGCACCGGGGAGCTGTTTTCT. Its protein product is CASSGTGGTGELFS.

This clonotype was recorded once. The conserved phenylalanine or tryptophan normally closing the CDR3 is absent here, so this likely arose from a read error. The V gene is TRBV12-3 or TRBV12-4, the J gene TRBJ2-1; 11 bases align to TRBD2. V dropped 9 bases and J dropped 4; count of bases not matched to a gene: 5. This CDR3 is built from 14 residues. The CDR3 loop reads CASMTSGIYNEQFC. DNA of the CDR3: TGTGCCAGTATGACTAGCGGGATATACAATGAGCAGTTCTGC.

A note on this clonotype: A read error may account for a junction end that differs from germline. This chain connects TRBV7-9 to TRBJ2-2, with 9 bases lining up with TRBD2. Germline V gene lookup returns CDR1 SEHNR and CDR2 FQNEAQ (reference sequence). This CDR3 has 13 amino acids. The CDR3 loop is CVSSDRVAGEMFF. The CDR3 DNA reads TGTGTCAGCAGCGACAGGGTAGCGGGGGAGATGTTTTTT.

On this clonotype itself: A much larger clone sits a single nucleotide away, making a read error possible. The chain is built from TRBV19 and TRBJ2-7; 7 nucleotides agree with TRBD2. Germline CDR1 reads LNHDA; CDR2 reads SQIVND (reference sequence). The CDR3 runs to 14 residues. The CDR3 protein is CPSSTIAGVYEQYF. CDR3 bases: TGTCCCAGTAGTACCATCGCGGGAGTCTACGAGCAGTACTTC.

As concerns this clonotype: An end of the junction differs from the germline gene, which may be a read error. V is TRBV29-1 and J is TRBJ1-1; no clear D gene. Looked up from germline, CDR1 is SQVTM and CDR2 is ANQGSEA. The CDR3 runs 14 residues. The CDR3 DNA reads TGCAGCGTTGAACTTGGCCTCACGATCACTGATGCTTTCTTT. Translated: CSVELGLTITDAFF.

This clonotype came up many times. The chain has TRBV7-2 and TRBJ2-7; weak D call: TRBD2 (5 bases). Trimming removed 6 bases from V and 2 bases from J, with 11 bases in between. The CDR3 totals 13 residues. Germline values: CDR1 SGHTA, CDR2 FQGNSA. The CDR3 spells CASSPGNAYEQYF. In DNA form, the CDR3 reads TGTGCCAGCAGTCCGGGGAATGCCTACGAGCAGTACTTC.

About this clonotype: Sequence at one end of the junction differs from germline and may be a read error. This chain joins TRBV5-1 and TRBJ1-1, with TRBD1 identical over 7 bases. The length of the CDR3 is 15 residues. Germline V lookup: CDR1 SGHRS, CDR2 YFSETQ. Written as DNA, the CDR3 is TGCGCCAGCAGCTTAGGACAGGCTATGAACACTCAAGCTTTCTTT. Its protein is CASSLGQAMNTQAFF.

On this clonotype: This CDR3 fails to terminate in the conserved phenylalanine or tryptophan, so it likely reflects a read error. The genes are TRBV28 and TRBJ2-1; D uncertain. V was shortened by 8 bases and J by 5 bases, with 10 bases between the two germline ends. Germline CDR1 MDHEN, CDR2 SYDVKM. This CDR3 is built from 12 residues. CDR3 in amino acids: CASSQQNNEQFL. In DNA form, the CDR3 reads TGTGCCAGCTCCCAGCAGAACAATGAGCAGTTCTTA.

This chain joins TRBV29-1 and TRBJ2-4; a weak D match, TRBD2 (6 bases). This CDR3 comprises 12 residues. Trimming shortened V by 8 bases and J by 9 bases, and 17 bases separated the two germline ends. CDR1 SQVTM and CDR2 ANQGSEA come from the germline V gene. CDR3 nucleotide sequence: TGCAGCATAATTTGCGGGCGGGGCATTCAGTACTTC. As protein: CSIICGRGIQYF.

Note on this clonotype: One end of the junction is discordant with germline, which a read error may explain. The V gene is TRBV28, the J gene TRBJ1-4; 7 bases map to TRBD1. Germline V CDR1 and CDR2: MDHEN, SYDVKM. The CDR3 runs to 15 residues. The CDR3 region is CASSSQTGSNEKLFF. CDR3 nucleotides: TGTGCCAGCAGTTCTCAGACAGGGAGTAATGAAAAATTGTTTTTT.

With regard to this clonotype: One end of the junction fails to match germline, which may point to a read error. The chain uses TRBV29-1 and TRBJ2-3; no firm D call. This CDR3 has 11 residues. Germline-derived CDR1 and CDR2 are SQVTM and ANQGSEA. The CDR3 DNA follows: TGCTGCGTTGTCGGGCCCGTAACGCAGTATTTC. Protein product: CCVVGPVTQYF.

Remarks on this clonotype: Mismatch with germline at one junction end may stem from a read error. The chain uses TRBV4-2 and TRBJ2-5; D is unresolved. This CDR3 contains 12 residues. The germline V gene has CDR1 LGHNA and CDR2 YNFKEQ. In DNA, the CDR3 is TGTGCCAGCAACCAATGGAGAGAGACCCACTACTTC. It translates to CASNQWRETHYF.

V gene TRBV28 combines with J gene TRBJ1-1; TRBD1 matches at 8 bases. V dropped 10 bases and J dropped 3; count of bases not matched to a gene: 13. Germline V gene lookup returns CDR1 MDHEN and CDR2 SYDVKM. This CDR3 spans 15 amino acids. CDR3 nucleotides: TGTGCCAACATCCCCGCCCAGGGGGCCGACACTGAAGCTTTCTTT. Protein: CANIPAQGADTEAFF.

As concerns this clonotype: One end of the junction does not line up with germline, which may come from a read error. The chain combines TRBV12-3 or TRBV12-4 with TRBJ2-7, with D uncertain. The CDR3 is made up of 14 amino acids. CDR3 region: CTSSPQGFGYEQYF. CDR3 nucleotide sequence: TGTACCAGCAGCCCACAAGGTTTCGGCTACGAGCAGTACTTC.

In the case of this clonotype: The CDR3 does not close with the conserved phenylalanine or tryptophan, likely indicating a read error. The limits of the CDR3 on the DNA are not certain, so only TCRdb's listed CDR3 is given. V and J are TRBV11-1 and TRBJ2-1; whether TRBD2, the table's D call, matches the DNA was not checked. The CDR3 length equals 17 residues, ends included. CDR1 and CDR2 (germline): SGHAT, FQDESV (reference sequence). The CDR3 is CAISSPPGGRALSEQFI.

About this clonotype: One junction end does not reproduce the germline sequence, and a read error may be involved. The V call is TRBV7-2, the J call TRBJ1-1, with TRBD1 identical over 8 bases. This CDR3 contains 14 residues. Germline-derived CDR1 and CDR2 are SGHTA and FQGNSA. CDR3 amino acids: CASRKVSGQGEASF. The CDR3 DNA reads as TGTGCCAGCAGAAAAGTCTCCGGACAGGGAGAAGCTTCCTTT.

Comments on this clonotype: At one end the junction does not follow the germline gene, possibly because of a read error. V usage is TRBV5-5 and J usage is TRBJ1-2; D is unclear. The CDR3 sequence is 15 residues long. Germline CDR1 reads SGHKS; CDR2 reads YYEKEE (reference sequence). The CDR3 DNA follows: TGTGTCAGCAAAGCAGAGGACCGCTATATCTATGGTTACACCTTC. This sequence encodes CVSKAEDRYIYGYTF.

In its sample, this clonotype was seen a few times. The junction differs from germline at one of its ends, possibly a read error. V gene TRBV6-2 or TRBV6-3 combines with J gene TRBJ1-1; D is ambiguous. The CDR3 sequence is 13 residues long. Germline V gene sequence: CDR1 MNHEY, CDR2 SVGEGT. CDR3 DNA sequence: TGTGCCAGTAGTTCAGCAGGGAACACTGAAGCTTTCTTT. This gives the protein CASSSAGNTEAFF.

The V call is TRBV10-2, the J call TRBJ1-4, with TRBD1 as a possible D gene (5 bases). Germline CDR1 and CDR2: WSHSY and SAAADI. Deletions cut 8 bases from V and 7 bases from J, with 17 bases between. The CDR3 extends over 14 amino acids. The CDR3 protein is CASPQPGQSEKLFF. CDR3 bases: TGCGCCAGCCCCCAACCAGGACAAAGTGAAAAACTGTTTTTT.

For this clonotype: At one end the junction does not follow the germline gene, possibly because of a read error. The chain employs TRBV11-2 and TRBJ2-5; D might be TRBD1 or TRBD2, each matching 5 bases. This CDR3 is 14 amino acids long. CDR1 is SGHAT and CDR2 is FQNNGV in the germline V gene. CDR3 in amino acids: CVSSPAGGQETQYF. As DNA, the CDR3 is TGTGTCAGCAGCCCGGCTGGGGGCCAAGAGACCCAGTACTTC.

In the case of this clonotype: The CDR3 does not end in the conserved phenylalanine or tryptophan, so this is likely a read error. Because the CDR3's place on the DNA is in doubt, the DNA is left out and the CDR3 is given as listed by TCRdb. The chain uses TRBV11-1 and TRBJ2-4; TRBD2, as called in the table, went unchecked against the DNA. Counting both end residues, the CDR3 totals 17 amino acids. Germline V gene sequence: CDR1 SGHAT, CDR2 FQDESV (reference sequence). CDR3 protein: CARSFPGISGTKNIQNP.

With regard to this clonotype: Its ends do not fully match the called genes, so a read error is possible. This chain uses TRBV7-9 with TRBJ1-6; maybe TRBD1 (6 bases). CDR3 length equals 15 residues. Germline V gene lookup returns CDR1 SEHNR and CDR2 FQNEAQ (reference sequence). CDR3: CVSSQGSSYNSPLHF. Here the CDR3 DNA reads TGTGTCAGCAGCCAGGGGAGCTCCTATAATTCACCCCTCCACTTT.

Regarding this clonotype: A junction end diverges from the germline sequence, so it may reflect a read error. CDR3 in amino acids: CSVGHHTGEPFF. The CDR3 nucleotides are TGCAGTGTTGGGCACCACACAGGGGAGCCGTTTTTT. The rearrangement links TRBV29-1 to TRBJ2-2; the match to TRBD1 covers 7 bases. The CDR3 sequence is 12 residues long. Looked up from germline, CDR1 is SQVTM and CDR2 is ANQGSEA.

This clonotype was recorded a few times. Mismatch with germline at one junction end may stem from a read error. The genes are TRBV6-1 and TRBJ2-3, with TRBD2 matching 11 bases. Germline assignment: CDR1 MNHNS and CDR2 SASEGT. This CDR3 is built from 16 residues. This CDR3 reads CASTEIAGGGTDTQYF. The CDR3 coding sequence is TGTGCCAGCACTGAAATAGCGGGAGGGGGGACAGATACGCAGTACTTT.

Remarks on this clonotype: It is likely a read error, because the conserved phenylalanine at the end of the CDR3 is missing. The DNA is omitted, as the CDR3 cannot be located on it reliably, and the CDR3 follows TCRdb's listing. V gene TRBV11-1 combines with J gene TRBJ1-6; the D call in the table, TRBD1, was not verified against the DNA. In germline, CDR1 is SGHAT, CDR2 FQDESV (reference sequence). From its first to its last residue, the CDR3 has 13 amino acids. This CDR3 is CVSSRTLISPFHS.